Below are 21 T cell receptor beta chains sequenced from a single sample in a study of blood T cell repertoires in COVID-19. Profiling relied on immunoSEQ multiplex PCR, and the TCRdb table lists in-frame clones only, not all of them. The sample has under 200,000 clones, about nine tenths seen once. Sequenced: peripheral blood. The receptor set was obtained from a man between 70 and 80 years old with acute or convalescent COVID-19.

V usage is TRBV7-9 and J usage is TRBJ2-3, with no clear D. This CDR3 spans 14 amino acids. Trimming left V 0 bases short and J 0 bases short, with 4 bases between. CDR1 is SEHNR and CDR2 is FQNEAQ in the germline V gene (reference sequence). Written as DNA, the CDR3 is TGTGCCAGCAGCTTAGCGGAGAGCACAGATACGCAGTATTTT. Amino acids: CASSLAESTDTQYF. Full variable domain (missing parts from reference TRBV7-9 and TRBJ2-3): DTGVSQNPRHKITKRGQNVTFRCDPISEHNRLYWYRQTLGQGPEFLTYFQNEAQLEKSRLLSDRFSAERPKGSFSTLEIQRTEQGDSAMYLCASSLAESTDTQYFGPGTRLTVL.

This rearrangement joins TRBV21-1 to TRBJ2-7; the table's D call of TRBD1 was not tested on the DNA. TRBV21-1 is an annotated pseudogene. CDR3 length: 16 amino acids. In nucleotides, the CDR3 is TGTGCCAGCAGTCCCTCCTCGGGACAGTCTCCAGCGGTGGAGTACTTC. This codes for CASSPSSGQSPAVEYF.

The rearrangement uses TRBV7-2 and TRBJ2-7; D call uncertain. In germline, CDR1 is SGHTA, CDR2 FQGNSA. V was clipped by 7 bases and J by 1 base, with 17 bases between them. This CDR3 spans 15 amino acids. CDR3 in amino acids: CASKPTPQSSYEQYF. Written as DNA, the CDR3 is TGTGCCAGCAAACCCACCCCACAGAGTTCCTACGAGCAGTACTTC. The variable domain in full, with the rest retrieved from reference TRBV7-2 and TRBJ2-7, is GAGVSQSPSNKVTEKGKDVELRCDPISGHTALYWYRQSLGQGLEFLIYFQGNSAPDKSGLPSDRFSAERTGGSVSTLTIQRTQQEDSAVYLCASKPTPQSSYEQYFGPGTRLTVT.

Concerning this clone: Other DNA sequences in the sample encode the same CDR3. V and J are TRBV7-3 and TRBJ2-5, with D possibly matching TRBD1 (6 bases). Looked up from germline, CDR1 is SGHTA and CDR2 is FQGTGA. This CDR3 comprises 13 residues. Trimming took 5 bases from V and 2 from J, leaving 9 bases between them. This CDR3 is CASSRGQQETQYF. Here the CDR3 DNA reads TGTGCCAGCAGCCGGGGACAACAAGAGACCCAGTACTTC.

The rearrangement links TRBV28 to TRBJ1-4, with D maybe TRBD1 (5 bases). The V and J ends lost 9 bases and 0 bases respectively, with 14 bases between them. The CDR3 loop spans 15 amino acids. Per germline, CDR1 MDHEN and CDR2 SYDVKM. The CDR3 region has the DNA TGTGCCAGTCAGAAATTACAGGCAACTAATGAAAAACTGTTTTTT. Amino acids: CASQKLQATNEKLFF.

The chain is built from TRBV7-3 and TRBJ2-7, with 11 bases that match TRBD1. Germline trimming cut 5 bases from V and 2 bases from J; bases unmatched to any gene: 5. The CDR3 has 15 amino acids. Per the germline V gene, CDR1 is SGHTA and CDR2 is FQGTGA. The CDR3, as DNA: TGTGCCAGCAGCGACGGACAGGGGGCAACCTACGAGCAGTACTTC. It translates to CASSDGQGATYEQYF.

V usage is TRBV11-2 and J usage is TRBJ2-3; D is perhaps TRBD1 (5 bases). The CDR3 consists of 14 residues. Between the trimmed V and J ends, which lost 5 bases and 1 base, there was a span of 10 bases. Germline CDR1 and CDR2: SGHAT and FQNNGV. For the CDR3, the DNA is TGTGCCAGCAGCCCCCCGACAGGCACAGATACGCAGTATTTT. It specifies CASSPPTGTDTQYF.

This clone has just a few counts. This rearrangement joins TRBV18 to TRBJ2-7; 7 nucleotides line up with TRBD1. V lost 0 bases to trimming and J lost 3 bases; unmatched junction nucleotides: 2. The CDR3 is 14 residues long. The germline CDR1 and CDR2 sequences are KGHSH and LQKENI. CDR3 coding DNA: TGTGCCAGCTCACCACCGACAGGGAACTACGAGCAGTACTTC. Translated, it gives CASSPPTGNYEQYF.

The rearrangement uses TRBV28 and TRBJ2-3; 7 bases are a match to TRBD2. Trimming took 2 bases from V and 1 from J; bases not matched to a gene: 3. Germline lookup yields CDR1 MDHEN and CDR2 SYDVKM. The CDR3 has 15 amino acids. CDR3 in amino acids: CASSLRGVGTDTQYF. The CDR3 nucleotides are TGTGCCAGCAGTTTACGGGGGGTAGGCACAGATACGCAGTATTTT.

This clone appeared once. V usage is TRBV5-1 and J usage is TRBJ1-2; D is unclear. V shed 0 bases and J shed 8 bases, with 8 bases lying between them. The CDR3 contains 12 residues. Looked up from germline, CDR1 is SGHRS and CDR2 is YFSETQ. The CDR3 protein is CASSLDAGGYTF. As DNA, the CDR3 is TGCGCCAGCAGCTTGGACGCGGGGGGCTACACCTTC.

This chain joins TRBV27 and TRBJ2-6; 9 bases line up with TRBD1. The CDR3 has 16 amino acids. Germline assignment: CDR1 MNHEY and CDR2 SMNVEV (reference sequence). V gave up 2 bases and J gave up 2 bases; unmatched junction bases: 1. The CDR3 protein is CASSLTGGAGANVLTF. CDR3 nucleotides: TGTGCCAGCAGTTTAACAGGGGGCGCTGGGGCCAACGTCCTGACTTTC.

The chain couples TRBV27 to TRBJ2-1; D is perhaps TRBD2 (6 bases). V was pared by 6 bases and J by 0 bases, with 12 bases between. CDR1 is MNHEY and CDR2 is SMNVEV in the germline V gene (reference sequence). The CDR3 runs to 15 residues. CDR3: CASSSPTSSYNEQFF. The CDR3 DNA reads as TGTGCCAGCAGCTCGCCGACTAGCTCCTACAATGAGCAGTTCTTC.

The chain carries TRBV6-6 and TRBJ1-5; D unresolved. This CDR3 spans 14 amino acids. From germline, CDR1 is MNHNY and CDR2 SVGAGI (reference sequence). V was trimmed by 4 bases and J by 4 bases, leaving 11 bases between them. In DNA form, the CDR3 reads TGTGCCAGCAGTTCTCTAAACCTTAATCAGCCCCAGCATTTT. This gives the protein CASSSLNLNQPQHF.

The chain links TRBV28 to TRBJ2-3, with D hard to call. Germline V CDR1 and CDR2: MDHEN, SYDVKM. Between the trimmed V and J ends, which lost 5 bases and 5 bases, there was a span of 11 bases. This CDR3 comprises 13 residues. The CDR3 DNA sequence: TGTGCCAGCAGTCCCTATGATTTAGATACGCAGTATTTT. This gives the protein CASSPYDLDTQYF. The full variable domain, in which reference TRBV28 and TRBJ2-3 provide the parts outside the CDR3, is DVKVTQSSRYLVKRTGEKVFLECVQDMDHENMFWYRQDPGLGLRLIYFSYDVKMKEKGDIPEGYSVSREKKERFSLILESASTNQTSMYLCASSPYDLDTQYFGPGTRLTVL.

The table lists this clone with a count of one. This chain's CDR3 is CSARGGASTGELFF. As DNA, the CDR3 is TGCAGCGCCCGAGGGGGGGCTAGTACCGGGGAGCTGTTTTTT. V gene TRBV29-1 combines with J gene TRBJ2-2; D possibly corresponds to TRBD2 (7 bases). The V gene lost 7 bases and the J gene lost 5 bases, with 17 bases spanning the gap. Germline V gene data show CDR1 as SQVTM and CDR2 as ANQGSEA. The CDR3 is 14 residues long.

This chain uses TRBV19 with TRBJ1-3; a weak D match, TRBD1 (5 bases). This CDR3 comprises 13 residues. Looked up from germline, CDR1 is LNHDA and CDR2 is SQIVND (reference sequence). With 3 bases removed from V and 4 bases from J, the gap between germline ends came to 7 bases. The CDR3 protein is CASSIREGNTIYF. In nucleotides, the CDR3 is TGTGCCAGTAGTATCAGGGAAGGAAACACCATATATTTT. Complete variable domain (other parts from reference TRBV19 and TRBJ1-3): DGGITQSPKYLFRKEGQNVTLSCEQNLNHDAMYWYRQDPGQGLRLIYYSQIVNDFQKGDIAEGYSVSREKKESFPLTVTSAQKNPTAFYLCASSIREGNTIYFGEGSWLTVV.

The J gene is TRBJ2-7, the V gene TRBV18, with a weak D call TRBD1 (6 bases). Germline loops: CDR1 KGHSH, CDR2 LQKENI. The V gene lost 3 bases and the J gene lost 2 bases, with 11 bases spanning the gap. This CDR3 has 14 residues. The CDR3 spells CASSPAGATYEQYF. CDR3 DNA: TGTGCCAGCTCACCGGCAGGGGCAACCTACGAGCAGTACTTC.

The genes are TRBV19 and TRBJ1-5, with 7 nucleotides matching TRBD1. CDR1 and CDR2 from the germline V gene are LNHDA and SQIVND (reference sequence). The ends lost 4 bases at V and 6 bases at J; junction bases unmatched: 6. This CDR3 has 14 residues. The CDR3 region is CASSTTGRFQPQHF. Written as DNA, the CDR3 is TGTGCCAGTAGTACGACAGGGCGGTTTCAGCCCCAGCATTTT.

This chain joins TRBV4-3 and TRBJ2-5; D gene ambiguous. V was clipped by 0 bases and J by 0 bases, with 14 bases between them. Germline V gives CDR1 LGHNA, CDR2 YSLEER. This CDR3 has 17 residues. CDR3 DNA: TGCGCCAGCAGCCAAGATCTATACGACAACCACCAAGAGACCCAGTACTTC. Translating it yields CASSQDLYDNHQETQYF.

This clone has just one count. The CDR3 nucleotides read TGTGCCAGCAGTCCGGGACAGGGTAAGCAGTTCTTC. Translation gives CASSPGQGKQFF. J is TRBJ2-1 and V is TRBV12-3 or TRBV12-4, with 9 bases fitting TRBD1. Trimming removed 5 bases from V and 11 bases from J; junction bases left unmatched: 4. CDR3 length: 12 residues.

This clone has only a few counts. This sequence joins TRBV28 and TRBJ1-2; no clear D gene. Germline loops: CDR1 MDHEN, CDR2 SYDVKM. The CDR3 is 15 residues long. V was clipped by 5 bases and J by 2 bases, with 15 bases between them. CDR3 sequence: CASSPPSSYNYGYTF. The CDR3 DNA reads TGTGCCAGCAGTCCCCCTTCGAGCTACAACTATGGCTACACCTTC.